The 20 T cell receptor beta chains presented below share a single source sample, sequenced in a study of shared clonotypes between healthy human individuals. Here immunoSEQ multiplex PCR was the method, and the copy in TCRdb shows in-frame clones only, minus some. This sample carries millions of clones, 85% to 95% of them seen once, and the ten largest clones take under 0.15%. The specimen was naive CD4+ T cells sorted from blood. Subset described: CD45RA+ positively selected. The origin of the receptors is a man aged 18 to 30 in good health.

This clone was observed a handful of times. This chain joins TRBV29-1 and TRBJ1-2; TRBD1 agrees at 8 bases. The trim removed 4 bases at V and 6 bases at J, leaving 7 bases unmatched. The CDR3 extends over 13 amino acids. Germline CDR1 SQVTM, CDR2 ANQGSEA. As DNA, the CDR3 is TGCAGCGTTGCAGGTGGACAGGGAGATGGCTACACCTTC. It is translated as CSVAGGQGDGYTF.

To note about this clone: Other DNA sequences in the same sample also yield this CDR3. Here the CDR3 DNA reads TGTGCCAGCTCACCACTGGGGGGAGAGACCCAGTACTTC. It translates to CASSPLGGETQYF. The chain has TRBV18 and TRBJ2-5; possibly TRBD2 for D (6 bases). This CDR3 comprises 13 residues. Germline loops: CDR1 KGHSH, CDR2 LQKENI. With 1 base removed from V and 4 bases from J, the gap between germline ends came to 7 bases.

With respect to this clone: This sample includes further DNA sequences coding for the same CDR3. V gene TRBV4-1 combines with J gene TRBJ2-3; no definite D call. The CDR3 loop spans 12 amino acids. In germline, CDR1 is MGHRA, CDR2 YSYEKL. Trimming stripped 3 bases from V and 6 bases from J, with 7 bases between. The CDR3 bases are TGCGCCAGCAGCCACGTAAGGGATACGCAGTATTTT. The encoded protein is CASSHVRDTQYF.

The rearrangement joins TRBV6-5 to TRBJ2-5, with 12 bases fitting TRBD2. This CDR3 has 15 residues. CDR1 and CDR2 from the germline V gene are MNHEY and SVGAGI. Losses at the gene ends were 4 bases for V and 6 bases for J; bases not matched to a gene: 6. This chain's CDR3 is CASSSLAGGRKTQYF. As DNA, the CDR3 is TGTGCCAGCAGTTCCCTAGCGGGGGGGAGAAAGACCCAGTACTTC.

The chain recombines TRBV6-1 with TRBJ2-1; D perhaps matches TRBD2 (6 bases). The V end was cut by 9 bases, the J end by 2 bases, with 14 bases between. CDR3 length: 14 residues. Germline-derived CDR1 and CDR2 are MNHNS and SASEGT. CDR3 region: CASIPGLTYNEQFF. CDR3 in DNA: TGTGCCAGTATACCGGGACTTACCTACAATGAGCAGTTCTTC.

The CDR3 protein is CAWSVKRSEPQHF. The CDR3 region has the DNA TGTGCCTGGAGTGTAAAACGGTCTGAGCCCCAGCATTTT. J is TRBJ1-5 and V is TRBV30; D uncertain. The germline gives CDR1 GTSNPN, CDR2 SVGIG (reference sequence). The ends were cut back, 0 bases at V and 8 bases at J, with 11 bases in the middle. This CDR3 is built from 13 residues.

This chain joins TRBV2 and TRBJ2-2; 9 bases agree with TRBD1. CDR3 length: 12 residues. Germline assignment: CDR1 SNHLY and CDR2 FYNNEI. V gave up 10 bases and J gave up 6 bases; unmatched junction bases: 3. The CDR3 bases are TGTGCCACTACAGGGGGCCCCGGGGAGCTGTTTTTT. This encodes CATTGGPGELFF. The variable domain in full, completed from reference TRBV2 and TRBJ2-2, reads EPEVTQTPSHQVTQMGQEVILRCVPISNHLYFYWYRQILGQKVEFLVSFYNNEISEKSEIFDDQFSVERPDGSNFTLKIRSTKLEDSAMYFCATTGGPGELFFGEGSRLTVL.

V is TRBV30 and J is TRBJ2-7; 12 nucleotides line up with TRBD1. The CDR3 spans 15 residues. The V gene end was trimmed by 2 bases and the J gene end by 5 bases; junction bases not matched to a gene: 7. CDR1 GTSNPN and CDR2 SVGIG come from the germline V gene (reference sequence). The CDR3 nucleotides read TGTGCCTGGAGTTTGGGACAGGGGGCAGGGGACGAGCAGTACTTC. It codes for CAWSLGQGAGDEQYF.

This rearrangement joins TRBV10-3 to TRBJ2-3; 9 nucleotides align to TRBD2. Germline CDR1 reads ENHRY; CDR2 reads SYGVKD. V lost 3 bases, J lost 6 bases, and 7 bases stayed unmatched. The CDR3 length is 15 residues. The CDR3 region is CAISDSLREGDTQYF. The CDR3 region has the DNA TGTGCCATCAGTGACTCCCTGCGGGAGGGGGATACGCAGTATTTT.

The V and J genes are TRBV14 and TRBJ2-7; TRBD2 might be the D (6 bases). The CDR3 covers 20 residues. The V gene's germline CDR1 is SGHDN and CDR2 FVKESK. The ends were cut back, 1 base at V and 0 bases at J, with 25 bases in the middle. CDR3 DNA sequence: TGTGCCAGCAGCCAAGCGGGGTTTATTAGCGGCAGGAGCTACTCCTACGAGCAGTACTTC. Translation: CASSQAGFISGRSYSYEQYF.

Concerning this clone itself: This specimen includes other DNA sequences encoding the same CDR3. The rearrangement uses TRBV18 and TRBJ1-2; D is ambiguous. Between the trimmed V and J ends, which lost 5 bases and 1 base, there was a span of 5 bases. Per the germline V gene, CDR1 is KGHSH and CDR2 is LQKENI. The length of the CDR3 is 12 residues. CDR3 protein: CASSGVNYGYTF. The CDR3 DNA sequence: TGTGCCAGCTCAGGGGTTAACTATGGCTACACCTTC.

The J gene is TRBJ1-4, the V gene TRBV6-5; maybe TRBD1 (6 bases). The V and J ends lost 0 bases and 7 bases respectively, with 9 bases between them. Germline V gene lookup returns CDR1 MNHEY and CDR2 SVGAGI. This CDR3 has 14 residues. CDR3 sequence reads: CASSYSGGFEKLFF. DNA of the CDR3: TGTGCCAGCAGTTACTCAGGGGGGTTTGAAAAACTGTTTTTT.

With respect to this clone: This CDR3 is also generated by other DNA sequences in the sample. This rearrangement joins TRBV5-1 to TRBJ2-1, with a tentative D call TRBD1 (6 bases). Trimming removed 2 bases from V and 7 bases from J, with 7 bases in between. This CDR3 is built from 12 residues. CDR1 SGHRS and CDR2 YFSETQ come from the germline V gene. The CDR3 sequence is CASSFQGNEQFF. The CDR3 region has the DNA TGCGCCAGCAGCTTCCAGGGGAATGAGCAGTTCTTC.

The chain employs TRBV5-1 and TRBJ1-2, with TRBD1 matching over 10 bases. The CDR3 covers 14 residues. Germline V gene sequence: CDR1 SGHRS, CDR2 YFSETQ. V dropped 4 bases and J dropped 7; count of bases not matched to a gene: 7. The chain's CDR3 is CASSRGQGVGGYTF. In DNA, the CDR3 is TGCGCCAGCAGCAGAGGACAGGGGGTGGGTGGCTACACCTTC.

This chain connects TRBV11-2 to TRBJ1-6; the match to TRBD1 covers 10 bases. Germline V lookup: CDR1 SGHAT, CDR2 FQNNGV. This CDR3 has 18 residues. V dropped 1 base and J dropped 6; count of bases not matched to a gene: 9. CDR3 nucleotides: TGTGCCAGCAGCTTAGTCCCATGGACAGGGGGACTTAATTCACCCCTCCACTTT. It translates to CASSLVPWTGGLNSPLHF.

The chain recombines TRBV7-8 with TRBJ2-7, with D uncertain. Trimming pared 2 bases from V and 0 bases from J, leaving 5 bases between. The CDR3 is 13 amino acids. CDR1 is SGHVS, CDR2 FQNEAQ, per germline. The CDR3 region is CASSLTDSYEQYF. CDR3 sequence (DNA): TGTGCCAGCAGCTTAACAGACTCCTACGAGCAGTACTTC.

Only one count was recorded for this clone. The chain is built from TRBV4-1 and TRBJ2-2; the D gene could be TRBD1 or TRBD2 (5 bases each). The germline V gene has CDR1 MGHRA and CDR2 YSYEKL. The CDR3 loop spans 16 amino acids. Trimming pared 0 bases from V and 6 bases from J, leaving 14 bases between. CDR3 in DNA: TGCGCCAGCAGCCAAGACCCTCGGGGCTGGGCCGGGGAGCTGTTTTTT. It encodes CASSQDPRGWAGELFF.

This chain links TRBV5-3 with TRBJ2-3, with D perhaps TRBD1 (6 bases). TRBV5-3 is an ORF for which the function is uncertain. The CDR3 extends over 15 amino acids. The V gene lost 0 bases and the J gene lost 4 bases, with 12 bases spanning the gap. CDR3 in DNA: TGTGCCAGAAGCTTGGGACAGGTATCTGCAGATACGCAGTATTTT. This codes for CARSLGQVSADTQYF.

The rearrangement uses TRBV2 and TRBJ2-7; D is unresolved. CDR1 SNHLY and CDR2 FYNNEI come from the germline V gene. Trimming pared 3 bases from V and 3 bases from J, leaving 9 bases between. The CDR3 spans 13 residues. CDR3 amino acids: CASSDRPHYEQYF. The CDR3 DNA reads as TGTGCCAGCAGTGATAGGCCACACTACGAGCAGTACTTC.

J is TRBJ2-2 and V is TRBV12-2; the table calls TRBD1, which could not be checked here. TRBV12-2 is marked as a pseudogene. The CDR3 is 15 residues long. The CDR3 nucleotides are TGTGCAAGTCGCCTCCGGGACAGGGGACCCGGGGAGCTGTTTTTT. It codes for CASRLRDRGPGELFF.